This T cell receptor (beta chain) was recovered during a study of T cell repertoires in cytomegalovirus infection. Whole-study context: Both a matching HLA type and CMV infection were indicated by public TCR beta signatures.

This CDR3 comprises 13 residues. Germline V lookup: CDR1 KGHDR, CDR2 SFDVKD. Trimming removed 9 bases from V and 7 bases from J; junction bases left unmatched: 2. TCRdb reprocessed the reads via MiXCR and lists one record per CDR3 protein. The sample lists roughly 100,000 distinct CDR3 sequences, under 45% occurring once. This clonotype was detected only a few times. Its antigen is as yet unknown. This specimen was CD8+ T cells from cultured PBMCs, taken from culture after CMV antigen stimulation. The TCR originated in a human donor in good health (CMV status not recorded). Some clones in this sample may be carry-over from other donors' samples. The gene calls are TRBV24-1 and TRBJ2-1; 13 bases agree with TRBD2. This chain's CDR3 is CATATSGGNEQFF. As DNA, the CDR3 is TGTGCCACCGCGACTAGCGGGGGGAATGAGCAGTTCTTC.